This is a list of T cell receptor beta chains from one sample in a study of shared T cell receptors in the human thymus. Clones were sequenced by immunoSEQ multiplex PCR, and TCRdb holds only the in-frame ones, with some missing. The data hold 500,000 to 550,000 clones, with around 78% observed a single time. The sample also formed part of further work on human thymus T cells.

Sequences were obtained from thymocytes. The receptor set was obtained from a boy less than two years old with a congenital heart defect. CDR3s include the opening cysteine and the closing phenylalanine or tryptophan. A D gene is named only where the DNA matches it firmly. Only some rows state a clone size, as once, few, many or a class for expanded clones.

j_gene: TRBJ2-7
abundance: few
v_gene: TRBV5-1
d_gene: TRBD2
CDR3aa: CASTQGDTGTSGNYEQYF
CDR3nt: TGCGCCAGCACCCAAGGGGATACCGGGACTAGCGGTAACTACGAGCAGTACTTC

j_gene: TRBJ2-7
abundance: .
v_gene: TRBV28
d_gene: TRBD1
CDR3aa: CASSFEDRGHYEQYF
CDR3nt: TGTGCCAGCAGTTTTGAGGACAGGGGGCATTACGAGCAGTACTTC

j_gene: TRBJ2-2
abundance: .
v_gene: TRBV6-1
d_gene: .
CDR3aa: CASSEAPVTNTGELFF
CDR3nt: TGTGCCAGCAGTGAAGCACCAGTTACGAACACCGGGGAGCTGTTTTTT

j_gene: TRBJ2-7
abundance: .
v_gene: TRBV15
d_gene: TRBD2
CDR3aa: CATSRERKRETSGPGSYEQYF
CDR3nt: TGTGCCACCAGCAGAGAACGGAAGAGGGAGACTAGCGGGCCCGGCTCCTACGAGCAGTACTTC

j_gene: TRBJ1-5
abundance: .
v_gene: TRBV28
d_gene: .
CDR3aa: CASRSGRGAYQPQHF
CDR3nt: TGTGCCAGCAGGTCCGGACGGGGGGCCTATCAGCCCCAGCATTTT

j_gene: TRBJ2-1
abundance: .
v_gene: TRBV29-1
d_gene: .
CDR3aa: CSVYGRGWDEQFF
CDR3nt: TGCAGCGTTTACGGAAGGGGATGGGATGAGCAGTTCTTC

j_gene: TRBJ2-1
abundance: .
v_gene: TRBV14
d_gene: TRBD2
CDR3aa: CASSQDGVDSGRSNEQFF
CDR3nt: TGTGCCAGCAGCCAAGATGGCGTGGATAGCGGGAGATCTAATGAGCAGTTCTTC

j_gene: TRBJ1-1
abundance: .
v_gene: TRBV28
d_gene: TRBD1
CDR3aa: CASSPRQGVRTEAFF
CDR3nt: TGTGCCAGCAGTCCCCGACAGGGAGTACGGACTGAAGCTTTCTTT

j_gene: TRBJ2-7
abundance: few
v_gene: TRBV7-2
d_gene: TRBD2
CDR3aa: CASSHRLAGGNEQYF
CDR3nt: TGTGCCAGCAGCCATCGACTAGCGGGAGGGAACGAGCAGTACTTC

j_gene: TRBJ2-3
abundance: once
v_gene: TRBV6-4
d_gene: .
CDR3aa: CASSDSGSSTDTQYF
CDR3nt: TGTGCCAGCAGTGACTCCGGTAGCAGCACAGATACGCAGTATTTT

j_gene: TRBJ2-1
abundance: few
v_gene: TRBV13
d_gene: .
CDR3aa: CASRHPHYGDEQFF
CDR3nt: TGTGCCAGCCGCCACCCTCATTACGGGGATGAGCAGTTCTTC

j_gene: TRBJ2-5
abundance: once
v_gene: TRBV11-3
d_gene: .
CDR3aa: CASSLVRETQYF
CDR3nt: TGTGCCAGCAGCTTAGTGCGAGAGACCCAGTACTTC

j_gene: TRBJ2-3
abundance: .
v_gene: TRBV11-2
d_gene: .
CDR3aa: CASSFLRASRFTDTQYF
CDR3nt: TGTGCCAGCAGCTTCCTGAGGGCCTCGAGATTCACAGATACGCAGTATTTT

j_gene: TRBJ1-5
abundance: .
v_gene: TRBV15
d_gene: .
CDR3aa: CATSRKRPTGSGNQPQHF
CDR3nt: TGTGCCACCAGCAGGAAACGACCTACAGGGAGCGGCAATCAGCCCCAGCATTTT

j_gene: TRBJ2-1
abundance: .
v_gene: TRBV4-2
d_gene: .
CDR3aa: CASSQEVLRRGGKDEQFF
CDR3nt: TGTGCCAGCAGCCAAGAGGTCCTCAGGAGGGGCGGAAAGGATGAGCAGTTCTTC

j_gene: TRBJ1-2
abundance: .
v_gene: TRBV6-1
d_gene: .
CDR3aa: CATRGCTF
CDR3nt: TGTGCCACCAGGGGCTGCACCTTC

j_gene: TRBJ2-1
abundance: .
v_gene: TRBV28
d_gene: TRBD1
CDR3aa: CASTKGASYNEQFF
CDR3nt: TGTGCCAGCACCAAGGGGGCCTCCTACAATGAGCAGTTCTTC

j_gene: TRBJ1-2
abundance: .
v_gene: TRBV19
d_gene: .
CDR3aa: CASSRRTDNYGYTF
CDR3nt: TGTGCCAGTAGTCGCCGGACAGATAACTATGGCTACACCTTC

j_gene: TRBJ1-1
abundance: few
v_gene: TRBV5-4
d_gene: TRBD1
CDR3aa: CASSRDRPQTEAFF
CDR3nt: TGTGCCAGCAGCCGGGACAGGCCTCAGACTGAAGCTTTCTTT

j_gene: TRBJ1-1
abundance: once
v_gene: TRBV6-1
d_gene: .
CDR3aa: CASSFPQANTEAFF
CDR3nt: TGTGCCAGCAGTTTCCCACAGGCGAACACTGAAGCTTTCTTT

j_gene: TRBJ1-4
abundance: .
v_gene: TRBV30
d_gene: .
CDR3aa: CAWSVNAVGRTNEKLFF
CDR3nt: TGTGCCTGGAGTGTAAACGCGGTAGGAAGGACTAATGAAAAACTGTTTTTT

j_gene: TRBJ2-2
abundance: .
v_gene: TRBV7-9
d_gene: .
CDR3aa: CASSPGWGTGTGELFF
CDR3nt: TGTGCCAGCAGCCCCGGGTGGGGCACTGGCACCGGGGAGCTGTTTTTT

j_gene: TRBJ2-1
abundance: .
v_gene: TRBV6-5
d_gene: TRBD2
CDR3aa: CASSPQLREGGEQFF
CDR3nt: TGTGCCAGCAGTCCCCAGCTGCGGGAGGGCGGTGAGCAGTTCTTC

j_gene: TRBJ1-2
abundance: .
v_gene: TRBV28
d_gene: .
CDR3aa: CASSLGATGYTF
CDR3nt: TGTGCCAGCAGTTTGGGGGCCACGGGATACACCTTC

j_gene: TRBJ2-3
abundance: .
v_gene: TRBV25-1
d_gene: TRBD2
CDR3aa: CASSLPPGLAMGTQYF
CDR3nt: TGTGCCAGCAGTTTACCCCCGGGACTAGCCATGGGTACGCAGTATTTT

j_gene: TRBJ2-7
abundance: .
v_gene: TRBV5-6
d_gene: TRBD2
CDR3aa: CASSRTSGSYEQYF
CDR3nt: TGTGCCAGCAGCCGGACTAGCGGGAGCTACGAGCAGTACTTC

j_gene: TRBJ1-1
abundance: .
v_gene: TRBV9
d_gene: TRBD1
CDR3aa: CASSVATPTGGNTEAFF
CDR3nt: TGTGCCAGCAGCGTAGCTACCCCGACAGGGGGGAACACTGAAGCTTTCTTT

j_gene: TRBJ2-3
abundance: .
v_gene: TRBV5-4
d_gene: TRBD2
CDR3aa: CASSSPSGGGDTQYF
CDR3nt: TGTGCCAGCAGTTCACCTAGCGGGGGGGGAGATACGCAGTATTTT

j_gene: TRBJ2-3
abundance: once
v_gene: TRBV5-1
d_gene: .
CDR3aa: CASMGGRSRTDTQYF
CDR3nt: TGCGCCAGCATGGGTGGCAGGTCCCGCACAGATACGCAGTATTTT

j_gene: TRBJ2-1
abundance: .
v_gene: TRBV4-2
d_gene: TRBD2
CDR3aa: CASKREGQSSPYNEQFF
CDR3nt: TGTGCCAGCAAGCGGGAGGGCCAAAGTTCGCCCTACAATGAGCAGTTCTTC

j_gene: TRBJ1-4
abundance: .
v_gene: TRBV5-1
d_gene: .
CDR3aa: CASSLDGRGEEKLFF
CDR3nt: TGCGCCAGCAGCTTGGACGGCAGGGGAGAGGAAAAACTGTTTTTT

j_gene: TRBJ2-7
abundance: .
v_gene: TRBV2
d_gene: TRBD2
CDR3aa: CASSVDRGRESRLAGAGYEQYF
CDR3nt: TGTGCCAGCAGTGTTGACAGGGGGCGGGAATCCCGACTAGCGGGAGCGGGCTACGAGCAGTACTTC

j_gene: TRBJ1-2
abundance: once
v_gene: TRBV11-2
d_gene: .
CDR3aa: CASSPEGPYGYTF
CDR3nt: TGTGCCAGCAGCCCGGAGGGACCCTATGGCTACACCTTC

j_gene: TRBJ2-7
abundance: few
v_gene: TRBV11-2
d_gene: TRBD2
CDR3aa: CASSLDPPPSGSTYEQYF
CDR3nt: TGTGCCAGCAGCTTAGATCCGCCTCCTAGCGGAAGCACCTACGAGCAGTACTTC

j_gene: TRBJ2-4
abundance: .
v_gene: TRBV28
d_gene: TRBD1
CDR3aa: CASSLWDRGAKNIQYF
CDR3nt: TGTGCCAGCAGTTTATGGGACAGGGGAGCCAAAAACATTCAGTACTTC

j_gene: TRBJ2-1
abundance: .
v_gene: TRBV19
d_gene: TRBD2
CDR3aa: CASRAAGVLNEQFF
CDR3nt: TGTGCCTCAAGGGCAGCGGGAGTTCTCAATGAGCAGTTCTTC

j_gene: TRBJ2-7
abundance: once
v_gene: TRBV5-8
d_gene: .
CDR3aa: CASATGPYEQYF
CDR3nt: TGTGCCAGCGCGACAGGCCCCTACGAGCAGTACTTC

j_gene: TRBJ1-4
abundance: .
v_gene: TRBV4-2
d_gene: .
CDR3aa: CASSQETGAGVGEKLFF
CDR3nt: TGTGCCAGCAGCCAAGAGACTGGGGCAGGGGTGGGCGAAAAACTGTTTTTT

j_gene: TRBJ1-4
abundance: .
v_gene: TRBV4-3
d_gene: TRBD1
CDR3aa: CASSQHTQGGSEKLFF
CDR3nt: TGCGCCAGCAGCCAACACACGCAGGGGGGTAGTGAAAAACTGTTTTTT

j_gene: TRBJ2-7
abundance: .
v_gene: TRBV5-4
d_gene: TRBD2
CDR3aa: CASSPGGSGVGEQYF
CDR3nt: TGTGCCAGCAGCCCCGGGGGAAGCGGGGTTGGCGAGCAGTACTTC